The subject of this entry is one TCR beta chain. Here immunoSEQ multiplex PCR was the method, and the copy in TCRdb shows in-frame clones only, minus some. This table has about 77,000 clones, roughly 84% appearing once. This entry belongs to a study of OX40 agonist ivuxolimab in advanced cancers. The sequences come from CD4+ or CD8+ T cells sorted from blood, collected in a trial of the OX40 agonist ivuxolimab. The source of this sequence is an adult with an advanced solid tumor such as melanoma, head and neck, liver or kidney cancer.

CDR3: CASTTGNSQPQHF. CDR3 sequence (DNA): TGTGCCAGCACCACAGGGAATTCTCAGCCCCAGCATTTT. This chain connects TRBV2 to TRBJ1-5, with D possibly TRBD1 on 6 matching bases. Germline V gene data show CDR1 as SNHLY and CDR2 as FYNNEI. CDR3 length: 13 residues. Trimming took 7 bases from V and 6 from J, leaving 13 bases between them. Drawing the rest from reference TRBV2 and TRBJ1-5, the complete variable domain is EPEVTQTPSHQVTQMGQEVILRCVPISNHLYFYWYRQILGQKVEFLVSFYNNEISEKSEIFDDQFSVERPDGSNFTLKIRSTKLEDSAMYFCASTTGNSQPQHFGDGTRLSIL.